The T cell receptor beta chain under discussion was sequenced for a study of molecular identifiers for immune sequencing clone quantification. Notes on the study in general: A single cell's spiked Jurkat TCR RNA was reportedly detectable among under 1.1 million naive cells.

Previously described methods and listed TCR primers were used for bulk TCR libraries. TCRdb re-called the PCR reads with MiXCR, one entry per CDR3 protein. Among hundreds of thousands of distinct CDR3 sequences listed, 25% were seen once. Germline values: CDR1 MNHEY, CDR2 SMNVEV (reference sequence). The CDR3 sequence is 14 residues long. With 7 bases removed from V and 3 bases from J, the gap between germline ends came to 16 bases. Only a few counts were recorded for this clonotype. No antigen is known for it. The chain recombines TRBV27 with TRBJ2-7; a possible D gene is TRBD1 (6 bases). This TCR was recovered from a human donor in good health. Some libraries in this study had Jurkat cell RNA spiked in. Specimen: naive CD8+ T cells from blood, with Jurkat cell RNA spiked in. Subset here: FACS-sorted CD8+CD4-CCR7+CD45RA+ naive T cells. CDR3 DNA: TGTGCCAGCAATTTTCGGGACATATGCTACGAGCAGTACTTC. Protein: CASNFRDICYEQYF.